The clone carrying this T cell receptor (beta chain) was seen a handful of times. The data were taken from a study of T-cell memory formation after mild COVID-19. TCRdb independently ran MiXCR on the 5' RACE reads; one entry per CDR3 protein. The table lists roughly 160,000 distinct CDR3 sequences, roughly 10% of them singletons. The length of the CDR3 is 14 residues. V was clipped by 3 bases and J by 3 bases; unmatched bases: 3. Germline V gene sequence: CDR1 KGHSH, CDR2 LQKENI. V and J are TRBV18 and TRBJ2-7, with 9 bases lining up with TRBD1. The receptor comes from a man aged 18 to 35 who had mild COVID-19 (a few samples of this study predate the infection). Cell type and time point are not known. Sequencing used PBMCs or a T cell subset sorted from them (not recorded which). The CDR3 sequence: CASSPATGGYEQYF. The CDR3 DNA follows: TGTGCCAGCTCACCCGCGACAGGGGGCTACGAGCAGTACTTC.